Below are 2 T cell receptor beta chains sequenced from a single sample in a study of T cells in localized non-small cell lung cancer. Sequenced by immunoSEQ multiplex PCR; TCRdb stores in-frame clones only, minus some. The table has approximately 28,000 clones, roughly four fifths seen once. The specimen was peripheral blood mononuclear cells, collected before any cancer treatment. These receptors were collected from a man aged 40 to 75 with stage III lung adenocarcinoma.

The chain couples TRBV25-1 to TRBJ2-1, with TRBD1 identical over 10 bases. The germline V gene has CDR1 MGHDK and CDR2 SYGVNS. J lost 6 bases, V lost 4 bases, and 6 bases had no gene match. The CDR3 is 15 residues long. The CDR3 region is CASSGQGQGSNEQFF. The CDR3 coding sequence is TGTGCCAGCAGTGGCCAGGGACAGGGGAGCAATGAGCAGTTCTTC.

This clone turned up a few times. The V gene is TRBV20-1, the J gene TRBJ1-2; 7 bases map to TRBD1. The CDR3 runs to 11 residues. Looked up from germline, CDR1 is DFQATT and CDR2 is SNEGSKA (reference sequence). The junction had 3 bases not matched to a gene; V was cut back by 5 bases and J by 6 bases. CDR3 sequence reads: CSALRGHGYTF. In nucleotides, the CDR3 is TGCAGTGCTTTGAGGGGGCATGGCTACACCTTC.